This T cell receptor (beta chain) was sequenced in a study of cytomegalovirus exposure and HLA in healthy donors. Profiling relied on immunoSEQ multiplex PCR, and the TCRdb table lists in-frame clones only, not all of them. The sample has some 150,000 clones, approximately 89% seen once; the top ten hold roughly 2.6%. The CDR3 has 14 residues. The V end was cut by 4 bases, the J end by 2 bases, with 13 bases between. Germline lookup yields CDR1 SGHRS and CDR2 YFSETQ. There are a few counts of this clone. The genes are TRBV5-1 and TRBJ2-7, with a tentative D call TRBD2 (6 bases). Sequencing was carried out using PBMCs. This receptor was taken from a man between 18 and 35 years old in good health and CMV-seropositive. The CDR3: CASSGGRETYEQYF. DNA of the CDR3: TGCGCCAGCAGCGGAGGACGGGAGACCTACGAGCAGTACTTC.